Listed here are 17 T cell receptor beta chains from one sample, sequenced in a study of T cell responses to AZD1222 COVID-19 vaccine. Data came from immunoSEQ multiplex PCR; TCRdb stores just in-frame clones and leaves some out. The sample lists 56,000 or so clones, more than 75% occurring once. The material was peripheral blood, obtained 28 days after the second AZD1222 dose. Source of these receptors: an adult who received the AZD1222 COVID-19 vaccine.

J is TRBJ2-5 and V is TRBV7-9; D remains ambiguous. The germline V and J ends were trimmed by 1 base and 5 bases, with 11 bases remaining between them. The CDR3 totals 14 residues. The germline V gene has CDR1 SEHNR and CDR2 FQNEAQ (reference sequence). CDR3 amino acids: CASSLEISRETQYF. The DNA of the CDR3 is TGTGCCAGCAGCTTAGAGATAAGTAGGGAGACCCAGTACTTC.

This clone was counted between two and nine times. The chain has TRBV20-1 and TRBJ1-1, with TRBD1 as a possible D gene (5 bases). Trimming cost V 3 bases and J 2 bases, with 13 bases left between them. The CDR3 is 14 residues long. The V gene's germline CDR1 is DFQATT and CDR2 SNEGSKA (reference sequence). In DNA, the CDR3 is TGCAGTGCTAGTCTTGGGGCTATAAACACTGAAGCTTTCTTT. Its translation is CSASLGAINTEAFF.

To note about this clone: Additional DNA sequences in this sample encode the identical CDR3. This chain uses TRBV2 with TRBJ1-5; D is undetermined. Germline V gene data show CDR1 as SNHLY and CDR2 as FYNNEI. With 3 bases removed from V and 1 base from J, the gap between germline ends came to 1 base. CDR3 length: 12 amino acids. DNA for the CDR3: TGTGCCAGCAGTGACAGCAATCAGCCCCAGCATTTT. This gives the protein CASSDSNQPQHF.

The rearrangement links TRBV19 to TRBJ2-1; D is ambiguous. V lost 9 bases and J 0 bases, leaving 12 bases between the germline ends. Germline values: CDR1 LNHDA, CDR2 SQIVND (reference sequence). The CDR3 totals 14 residues. As DNA, the CDR3 is TGTGCCAGCCATGCCCCGAGCTCCTACAATGAGCAGTTCTTC. This translates into CASHAPSSYNEQFF.

The chain carries TRBV5-1 and TRBJ2-3, with TRBD1 identical over 8 bases. Germline values: CDR1 SGHRS, CDR2 YFSETQ. CDR3 length: 16 amino acids. J gave up 4 bases and V 0 bases, and 7 bases lay outside the gene matches. In nucleotides, the CDR3 is TGCGCCAGCAGCTTGGGGCTGAGACAGGGGTCAGATACGCAGTATTTT. This codes for CASSLGLRQGSDTQYF.

CDR3 nucleotide sequence: TGTGCCAGCAGTTACCGGACAGGCTCGTCCTCCTACGAGCAGTACTTC. Encoded protein: CASSYRTGSSSYEQYF. V gene TRBV6-5 combines with J gene TRBJ2-7; 7 nucleotides match TRBD1. The CDR3 sequence is 16 residues long. Germline trimming cut 2 bases from V and 0 bases from J; bases unmatched to any gene: 7. CDR1 is MNHEY, CDR2 SVGAGI, per germline.

This clone was recorded only once. The J gene is TRBJ1-1, the V gene TRBV7-9; no clear D. There are 12 residues in the CDR3. Trimming left V 4 bases short and J 7 bases short, with 10 bases between. Germline V gene lookup returns CDR1 SEHNR and CDR2 FQNEAQ (reference sequence). In nucleotides, the CDR3 is TGTGCCAGCAGCTCCTCTCCTTATGAAGCTTTCTTT. Amino acids: CASSSSPYEAFF.

V and J are TRBV11-2 and TRBJ2-3, with D perhaps TRBD2 (5 bases). Trimming cost V 5 bases and J 5 bases, with 14 bases left between them. The V gene's germline CDR1 is SGHAT and CDR2 FQNNGV. The CDR3 is made up of 14 amino acids. Here the CDR3 reads CASSPLTAGDTQYF. As DNA, the CDR3 is TGTGCCAGCAGCCCGCTAACGGCGGGAGATACGCAGTATTTT. The complete variable domain, with remaining parts taken from reference TRBV11-2 and TRBJ2-3, reads EAGVAQSPRYKIIEKRQSVAFWCNPISGHATLYWYQQILGQGPKLLIQFQNNGVVDDSQLPKDRFSAERLKGVDSTLKIQPAKLEDSAVYLCASSPLTAGDTQYFGPGTRLTVL.

The V call is TRBV7-2, the J call TRBJ2-3, with 8 bases identical to TRBD2. J gave up 6 bases and V 0 bases, and 2 bases lay outside the gene matches. Germline CDR1 is SGHTA and CDR2 is FQGNSA. The CDR3 covers 14 residues. CDR3 sequence (DNA): TGTGCCAGCAGCTTAGCGCCTAGCGGGGATACGCAGTATTTT. Translation: CASSLAPSGDTQYF. Looking up the rest from reference TRBV7-2 and TRBJ2-3 gives the full variable domain: GAGVSQSPSNKVTEKGKDVELRCDPISGHTALYWYRQSLGQGLEFLIYFQGNSAPDKSGLPSDRFSAERTGGSVSTLTIQRTQQEDSAVYLCASSLAPSGDTQYFGPGTRLTVL.

The chain combines TRBV29-1 with TRBJ1-2; TRBD1 agrees at 12 bases. CDR3 length equals 15 residues. Trimming took 7 bases from V and 8 from J; bases not matched to a gene: 14. The germline V gene has CDR1 SQVTM and CDR2 ANQGSEA. DNA for the CDR3: TGCAGCGGTTACCCGGGACAGGGGGCATCAGGCGGCTACACCTTC. Its translation is CSGYPGQGASGGYTF.

This chain uses TRBV29-1 with TRBJ2-3, with 8 bases fitting TRBD1. After removal of 6 bases from V and 5 bases from J, the junction contained 4 bases not matched to a gene. The CDR3 is 12 amino acids. Germline V CDR1 and CDR2: SQVTM, ANQGSEA. The DNA of the CDR3 is TGCAGCGTCCAACAGGGGGTAGATACGCAGTATTTT. It translates to CSVQQGVDTQYF.

The V and J genes are TRBV6-5 and TRBJ2-5; 8 bases agree with TRBD1. After removal of 3 bases from V and 11 bases from J, the junction contained 8 bases not matched to a gene. This CDR3 is 13 amino acids long. Germline values: CDR1 MNHEY, CDR2 SVGAGI. The DNA for the CDR3 is TGTGCCAGCAGTTATGGGCAGGGGGCTGTACAGTACTTC. Its translation: CASSYGQGAVQYF.

The chain has TRBV5-1 and TRBJ2-3; a weak D match, TRBD1 (5 bases). The CDR3 sequence is 14 residues long. Trimming pared 5 bases from V and 2 bases from J, leaving 12 bases between. Germline V gene sequence: CDR1 SGHRS, CDR2 YFSETQ. CDR3 sequence: CASRSGPLTDTQYF. CDR3 bases: TGCGCCAGCAGATCAGGGCCCCTCACAGATACGCAGTATTTT.

The V gene is TRBV4-2, the J gene TRBJ2-1; D may match TRBD1 or TRBD2 (5 bases each). Trimming removed 6 bases from V and 7 bases from J, with 13 bases in between. Germline CDR1 reads LGHNA; CDR2 reads YNFKEQ. CDR3 length: 13 residues. CDR3 sequence: CASSQTGPNEQFF. The CDR3 region has the DNA TGTGCCAGCAGTCAAACGGGACCAAATGAGCAGTTCTTC.

This chain links TRBV5-3 with TRBJ2-7; maybe TRBD1 (6 bases). TRBV5-3 qualifies as an ORF whose function is uncertain. V shed 0 bases and J shed 3 bases, with 25 bases lying between them. This CDR3 contains 19 residues. CDR3 residues: CARSLGPGQGDLDDYEQYF. The CDR3 nucleotides read TGTGCCAGAAGCTTGGGACCGGGACAAGGGGACCTTGATGACTACGAGCAGTACTTC.

V is TRBV5-1 and J is TRBJ2-1; no clear D gene. The V gene lost 6 bases and the J gene lost 6 bases, with 10 bases spanning the gap. The CDR3 totals 12 residues. Germline lookup yields CDR1 SGHRS and CDR2 YFSETQ. CDR3 nucleotides: TGCGCCAGCAACATAAACATCAATGAGCAGTTCTTC. This gives the protein CASNININEQFF.

This clone was recorded once. V usage is TRBV21-1 and J usage is TRBJ1-1. TRBV21-1 is a listed pseudogene. The CDR3 runs to 14 residues. CDR3 sequence (DNA): TGTGCCAGCAACCGAGGGACCGAGAGAACTGAAGCTTTCTTT. This gives the protein CASNRGTERTEAFF.